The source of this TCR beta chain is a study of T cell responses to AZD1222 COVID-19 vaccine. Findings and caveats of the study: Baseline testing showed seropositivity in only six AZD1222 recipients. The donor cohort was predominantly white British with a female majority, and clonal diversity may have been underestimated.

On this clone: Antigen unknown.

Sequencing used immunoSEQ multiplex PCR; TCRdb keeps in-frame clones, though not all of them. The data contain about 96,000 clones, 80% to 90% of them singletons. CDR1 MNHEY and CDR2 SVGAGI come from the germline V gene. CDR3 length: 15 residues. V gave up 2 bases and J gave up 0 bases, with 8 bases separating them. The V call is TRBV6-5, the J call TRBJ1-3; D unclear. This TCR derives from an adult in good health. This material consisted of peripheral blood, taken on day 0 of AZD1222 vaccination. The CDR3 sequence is CASSYDLSSGNTIYF. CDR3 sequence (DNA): TGTGCCAGCAGTTACGACCTGAGCTCTGGAAACACCATATATTTT.